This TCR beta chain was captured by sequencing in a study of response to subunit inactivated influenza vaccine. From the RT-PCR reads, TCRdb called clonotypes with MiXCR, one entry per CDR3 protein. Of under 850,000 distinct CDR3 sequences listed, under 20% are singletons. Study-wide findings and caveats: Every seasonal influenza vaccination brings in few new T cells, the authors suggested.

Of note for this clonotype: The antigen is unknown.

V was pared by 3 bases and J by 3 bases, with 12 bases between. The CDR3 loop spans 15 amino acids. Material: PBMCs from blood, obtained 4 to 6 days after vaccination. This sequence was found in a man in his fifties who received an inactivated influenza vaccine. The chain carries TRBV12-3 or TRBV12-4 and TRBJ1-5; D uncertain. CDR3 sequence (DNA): TGTGCCAGCAGTTTCATGTCAGCGACCAATCAGCCCCAGCATTTT. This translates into CASSFMSATNQPQHF.